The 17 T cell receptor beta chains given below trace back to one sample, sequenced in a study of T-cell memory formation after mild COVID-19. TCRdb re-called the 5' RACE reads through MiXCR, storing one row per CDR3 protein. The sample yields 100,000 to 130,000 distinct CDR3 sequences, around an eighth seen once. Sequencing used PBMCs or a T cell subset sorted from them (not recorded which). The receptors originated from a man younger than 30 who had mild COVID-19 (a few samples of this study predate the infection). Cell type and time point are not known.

CDR3 in DNA: TGTGCCAGCAGTGAACCCCGAGCGGGCAAAGAGACCCAGTACTTC. Translated: CASSEPRAGKETQYF. This chain connects TRBV2 to TRBJ2-5; possibly TRBD2 for D (6 bases). V lost 2 bases, J lost 3 bases, and 13 bases lay in between. The germline V gene encodes CDR1 SNHLY and CDR2 FYNNEI. The CDR3 runs to 15 residues. Using reference TRBV2 and TRBJ2-5 for the parts outside the CDR3, the full variable domain is EPEVTQTPSHQVTQMGQEVILRCVPISNHLYFYWYRQILGQKVEFLVSFYNNEISEKSEIFDDQFSVERPDGSNFTLKIRSTKLEDSAMYFCASSEPRAGKETQYFGPGTRLLVL.

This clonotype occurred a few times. The CDR3 is CASSHHRDREGYTF. The CDR3 DNA reads as TGCGCCAGCAGCCATCACCGGGACAGGGAAGGCTACACCTTC. The chain joins TRBV4-1 to TRBJ1-2; TRBD1 agrees at 9 bases. The trim removed 3 bases at V and 8 bases at J, leaving 7 bases unmatched. The CDR3 runs 14 residues. The V gene's germline CDR1 is MGHRA and CDR2 YSYEKL.

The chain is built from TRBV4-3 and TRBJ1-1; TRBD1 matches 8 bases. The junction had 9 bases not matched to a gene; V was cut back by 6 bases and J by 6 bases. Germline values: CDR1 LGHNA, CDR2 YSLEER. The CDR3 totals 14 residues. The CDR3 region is CASRPTGELSEAFF. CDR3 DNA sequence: TGCGCCAGCAGACCGACAGGGGAATTATCTGAAGCTTTCTTT.

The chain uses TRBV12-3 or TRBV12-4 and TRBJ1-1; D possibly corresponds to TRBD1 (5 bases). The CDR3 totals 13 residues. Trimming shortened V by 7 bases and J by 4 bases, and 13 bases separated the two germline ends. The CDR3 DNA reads TGTGCCAGCACAGCAGGGTTTGTCACTGAAGCTTTCTTT. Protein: CASTAGFVTEAFF.

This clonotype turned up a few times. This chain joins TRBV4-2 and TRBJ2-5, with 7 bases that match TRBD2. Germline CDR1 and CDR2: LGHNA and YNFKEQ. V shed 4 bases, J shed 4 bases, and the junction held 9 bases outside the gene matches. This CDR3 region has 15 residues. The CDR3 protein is CASSPWGGGTETQYF. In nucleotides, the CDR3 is TGTGCCAGCAGCCCGTGGGGGGGAGGAACAGAGACCCAGTACTTC.

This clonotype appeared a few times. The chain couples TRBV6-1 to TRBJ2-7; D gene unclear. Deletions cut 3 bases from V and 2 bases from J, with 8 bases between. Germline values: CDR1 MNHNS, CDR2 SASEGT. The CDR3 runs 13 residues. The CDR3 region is CASSDYVAYEQYF. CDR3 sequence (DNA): TGTGCCAGCAGTGATTACGTTGCCTACGAGCAGTACTTC.

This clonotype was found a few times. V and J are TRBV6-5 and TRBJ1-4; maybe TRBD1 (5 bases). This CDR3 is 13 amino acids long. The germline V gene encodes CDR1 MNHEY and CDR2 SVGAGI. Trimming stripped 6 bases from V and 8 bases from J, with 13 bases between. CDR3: CASSYRNSEKLFF. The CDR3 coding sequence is TGTGCCAGCAGCTACAGGAACTCCGAAAAACTGTTTTTT.

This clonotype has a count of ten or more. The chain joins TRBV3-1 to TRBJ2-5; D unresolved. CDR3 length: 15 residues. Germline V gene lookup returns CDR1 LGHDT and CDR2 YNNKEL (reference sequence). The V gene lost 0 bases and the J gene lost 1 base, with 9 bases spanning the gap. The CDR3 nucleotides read TGTGCCAGCAGCCAAGATGAGGCAGTCCAAGAGACCCAGTACTTC. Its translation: CASSQDEAVQETQYF.

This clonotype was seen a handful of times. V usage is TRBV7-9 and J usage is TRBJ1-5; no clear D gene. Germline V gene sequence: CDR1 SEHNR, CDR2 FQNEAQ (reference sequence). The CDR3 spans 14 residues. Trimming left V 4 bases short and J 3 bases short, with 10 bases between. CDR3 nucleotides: TGTGCCAGCAGCTCGAACGGGATCAATCAGCCCCAGCATTTT. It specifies CASSSNGINQPQHF.

Here the CDR3 reads CASSPVSLIRDSGANVLTF. As DNA, the CDR3 is TGTGCCAGCAGCCCAGTAAGTCTCATCAGGGACTCTGGGGCCAACGTCCTGACTTTC. The chain employs TRBV4-2 and TRBJ2-6, with D possibly being TRBD1 (5 bases). This CDR3 spans 19 amino acids. CDR1 and CDR2 from the germline V gene are LGHNA and YNFKEQ. V was shortened by 4 bases and J by 0 bases, with 19 bases between the two germline ends.

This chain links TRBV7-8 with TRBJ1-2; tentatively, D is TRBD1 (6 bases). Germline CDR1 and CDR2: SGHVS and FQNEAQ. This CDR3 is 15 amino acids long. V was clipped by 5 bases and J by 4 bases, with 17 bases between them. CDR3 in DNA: TGTGCCAGCAGCACCTCAGGGGCCTCCTTCTATGGCTACACCTTC. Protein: CASSTSGASFYGYTF.

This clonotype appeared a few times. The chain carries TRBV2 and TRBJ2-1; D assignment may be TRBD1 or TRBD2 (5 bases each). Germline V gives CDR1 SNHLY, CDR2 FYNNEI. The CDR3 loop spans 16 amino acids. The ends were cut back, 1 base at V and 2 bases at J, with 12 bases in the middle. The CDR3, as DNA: TGTGCCAGCAGTGAAGTGACCGGGGCCCCCTACAATGAGCAGTTCTTC. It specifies CASSEVTGAPYNEQFF.

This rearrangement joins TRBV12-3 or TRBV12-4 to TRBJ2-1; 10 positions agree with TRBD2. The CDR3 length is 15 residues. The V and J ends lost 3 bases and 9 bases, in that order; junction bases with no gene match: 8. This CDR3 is CASSFLAGESGEQFF. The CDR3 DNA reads TGTGCCAGCAGTTTTCTAGCGGGGGAATCGGGTGAGCAGTTCTTC.

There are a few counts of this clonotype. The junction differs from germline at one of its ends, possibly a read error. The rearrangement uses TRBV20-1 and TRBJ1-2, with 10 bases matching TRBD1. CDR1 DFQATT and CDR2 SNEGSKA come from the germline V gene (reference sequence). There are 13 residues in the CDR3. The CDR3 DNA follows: TGCAGTGCGGAGGGACAGGGGCTAGGTGGCTACACTTTC. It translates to CSAEGQGLGGYTF.

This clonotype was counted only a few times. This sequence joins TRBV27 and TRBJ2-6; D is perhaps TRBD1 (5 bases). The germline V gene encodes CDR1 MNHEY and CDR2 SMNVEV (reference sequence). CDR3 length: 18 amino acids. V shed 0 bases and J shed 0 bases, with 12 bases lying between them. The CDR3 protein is CASSLSGQGPSGANVLTF. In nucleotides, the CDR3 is TGTGCCAGCAGTTTATCCGGCCAGGGCCCCTCTGGGGCCAACGTCCTGACTTTC.

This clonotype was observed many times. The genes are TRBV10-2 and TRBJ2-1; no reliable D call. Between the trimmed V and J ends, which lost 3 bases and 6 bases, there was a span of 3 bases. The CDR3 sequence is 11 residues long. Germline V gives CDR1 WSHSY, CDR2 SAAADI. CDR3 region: CASSDGNEQFF. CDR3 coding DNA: TGCGCCAGCAGTGACGGCAATGAGCAGTTCTTC.

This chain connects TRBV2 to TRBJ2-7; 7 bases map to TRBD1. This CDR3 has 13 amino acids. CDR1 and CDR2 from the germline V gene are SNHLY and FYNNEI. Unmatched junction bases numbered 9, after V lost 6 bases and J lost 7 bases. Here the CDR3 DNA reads TGTGCCAGCAGCCCCACAGGGGCTCGGGAGCAGTACGTC. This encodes CASSPTGAREQYV.